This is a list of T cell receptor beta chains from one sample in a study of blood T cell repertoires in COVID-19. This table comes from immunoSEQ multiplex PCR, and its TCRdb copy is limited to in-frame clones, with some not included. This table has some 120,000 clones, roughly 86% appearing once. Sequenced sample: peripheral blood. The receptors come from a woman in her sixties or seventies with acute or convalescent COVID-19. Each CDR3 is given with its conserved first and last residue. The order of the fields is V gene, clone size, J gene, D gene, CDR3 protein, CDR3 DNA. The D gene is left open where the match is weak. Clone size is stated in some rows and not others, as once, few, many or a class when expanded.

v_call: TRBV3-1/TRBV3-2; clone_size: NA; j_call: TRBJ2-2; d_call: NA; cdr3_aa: CASSQATRTGELFF; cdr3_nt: TGTGCCAGCAGCCAAGCAACTAGAACCGGGGAGCTGTTTTTT
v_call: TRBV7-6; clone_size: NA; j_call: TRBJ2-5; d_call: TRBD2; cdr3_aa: CASSLASSGRPGTQYF; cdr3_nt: TGTGCCAGCAGCTTAGCTTCTAGCGGGAGGCCCGGGACCCAGTACTTC
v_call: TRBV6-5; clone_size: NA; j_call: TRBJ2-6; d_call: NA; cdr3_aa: CASRADISGANVLTF; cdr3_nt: TGTGCCAGCAGGGCAGACATCTCTGGGGCCAACGTCCTGACTTTC
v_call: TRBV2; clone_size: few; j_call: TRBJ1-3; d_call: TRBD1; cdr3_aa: CASQGGGNTIYF; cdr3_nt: TGTGCCAGCCAGGGGGGCGGAAACACCATATATTTT
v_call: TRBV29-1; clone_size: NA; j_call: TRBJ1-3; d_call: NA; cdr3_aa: CSVESGGTYSGNTIYF; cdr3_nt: TGCAGCGTTGAATCCGGCGGTACTTACTCTGGAAACACCATATATTTT
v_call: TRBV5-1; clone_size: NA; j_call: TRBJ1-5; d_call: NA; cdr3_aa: CASSLGPAAYSNQPQHF; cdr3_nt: TGCGCCAGCAGTCTTGGGCCCGCAGCTTATAGCAATCAGCCCCAGCATTTT
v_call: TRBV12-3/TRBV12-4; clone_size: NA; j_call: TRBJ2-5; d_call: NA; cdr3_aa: CASSSTSSETQYF; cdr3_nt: TGTGCCAGCAGTTCGACTTCCAGCGAGACCCAGTACTTC
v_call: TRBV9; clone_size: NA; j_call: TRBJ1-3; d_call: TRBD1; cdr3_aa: CASSSRTGMDSGNTIYF; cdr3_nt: TGTGCCAGCAGCTCCCGGACAGGGATGGACTCTGGAAACACCATATATTTT
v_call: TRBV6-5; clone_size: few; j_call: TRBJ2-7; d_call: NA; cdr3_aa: CASRETGSYEQYF; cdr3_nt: TGTGCCAGCAGGGAGACAGGTTCCTACGAGCAGTACTTC
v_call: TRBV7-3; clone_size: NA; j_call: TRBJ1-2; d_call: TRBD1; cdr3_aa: CASSSPPGQGPNYGYTF; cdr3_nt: TGTGCCAGCAGCTCACCCCCTGGACAGGGTCCAAACTATGGCTACACCTTC
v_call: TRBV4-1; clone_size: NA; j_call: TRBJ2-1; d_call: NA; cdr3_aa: CASSHQGGSYNEQFF; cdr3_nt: TGCGCCAGCAGCCACCAGGGGGGCTCCTACAATGAGCAGTTCTTC